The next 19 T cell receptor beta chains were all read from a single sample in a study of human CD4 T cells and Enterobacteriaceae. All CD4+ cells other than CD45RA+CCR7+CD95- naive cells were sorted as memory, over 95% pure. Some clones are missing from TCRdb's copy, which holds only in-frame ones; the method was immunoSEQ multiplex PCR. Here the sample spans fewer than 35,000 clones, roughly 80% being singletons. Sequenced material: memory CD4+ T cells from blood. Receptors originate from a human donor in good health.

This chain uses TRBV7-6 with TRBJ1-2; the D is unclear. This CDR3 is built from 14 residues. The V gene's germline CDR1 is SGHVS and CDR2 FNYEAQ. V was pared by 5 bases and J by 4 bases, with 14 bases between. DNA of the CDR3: TGTGCCAGCAGCCCATCAGACGGCCCCTATGGCTACACCTTC. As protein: CASSPSDGPYGYTF.

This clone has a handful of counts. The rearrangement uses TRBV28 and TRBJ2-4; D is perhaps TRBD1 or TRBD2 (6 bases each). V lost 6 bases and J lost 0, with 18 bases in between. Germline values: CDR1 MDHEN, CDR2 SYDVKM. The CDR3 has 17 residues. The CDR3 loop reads CASSSPGAGLAKNIQYF. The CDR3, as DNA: TGTGCCAGCAGCTCCCCGGGGGCGGGACTAGCCAAAAACATTCAGTACTTC.

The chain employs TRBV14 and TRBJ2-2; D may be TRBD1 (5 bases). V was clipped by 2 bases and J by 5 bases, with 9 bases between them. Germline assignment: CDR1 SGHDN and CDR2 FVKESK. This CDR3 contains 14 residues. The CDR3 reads CASSQRGSTGELFF. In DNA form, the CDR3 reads TGTGCCAGCAGCCAAAGGGGATCTACCGGGGAGCTGTTTTTT.

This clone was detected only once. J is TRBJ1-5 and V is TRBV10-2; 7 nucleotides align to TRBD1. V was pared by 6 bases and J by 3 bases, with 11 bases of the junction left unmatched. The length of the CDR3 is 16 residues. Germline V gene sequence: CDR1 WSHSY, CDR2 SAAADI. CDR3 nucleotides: TGCGCCAGCAGCCCACGGGACAGCAACTTCAATCAGCCCCAGCATTTT. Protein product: CASSPRDSNFNQPQHF.

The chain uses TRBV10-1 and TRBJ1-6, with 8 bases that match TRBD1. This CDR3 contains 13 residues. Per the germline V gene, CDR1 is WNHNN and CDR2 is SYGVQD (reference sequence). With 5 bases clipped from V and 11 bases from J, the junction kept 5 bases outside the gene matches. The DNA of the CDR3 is TGCGCCAGCAGTCCCGACAGGGGAGCACCCCTCCACTTT. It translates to CASSPDRGAPLHF.

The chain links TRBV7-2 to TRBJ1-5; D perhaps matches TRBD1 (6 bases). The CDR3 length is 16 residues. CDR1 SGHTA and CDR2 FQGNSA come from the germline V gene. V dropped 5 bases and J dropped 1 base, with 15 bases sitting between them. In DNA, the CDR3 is TGTGCCAGCAGCCCCAGGAGGGGGGACAGCAATCAGCCCCAGCATTTT. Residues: CASSPRRGDSNQPQHF. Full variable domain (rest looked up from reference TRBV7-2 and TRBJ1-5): GAGVSQSPSNKVTEKGKDVELRCDPISGHTALYWYRQSLGQGLEFLIYFQGNSAPDKSGLPSDRFSAERTGGSVSTLTIQRTQQEDSAVYLCASSPRRGDSNQPQHFGDGTRLSIL.

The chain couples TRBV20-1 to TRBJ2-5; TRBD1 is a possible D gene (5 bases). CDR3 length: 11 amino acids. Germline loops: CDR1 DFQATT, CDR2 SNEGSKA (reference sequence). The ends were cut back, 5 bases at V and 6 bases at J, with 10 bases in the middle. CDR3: CSAAGPQTQYF. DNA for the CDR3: TGCAGTGCTGCAGGGCCTCAGACCCAGTACTTC.

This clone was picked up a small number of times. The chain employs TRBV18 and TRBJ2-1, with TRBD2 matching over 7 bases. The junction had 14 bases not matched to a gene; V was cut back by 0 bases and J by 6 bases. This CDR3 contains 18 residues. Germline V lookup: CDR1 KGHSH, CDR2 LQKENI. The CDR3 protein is CASSPPNGRAGLGNEQFF. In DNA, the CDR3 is TGTGCCAGCTCACCACCCAACGGGCGAGCGGGATTGGGCAATGAGCAGTTCTTC.

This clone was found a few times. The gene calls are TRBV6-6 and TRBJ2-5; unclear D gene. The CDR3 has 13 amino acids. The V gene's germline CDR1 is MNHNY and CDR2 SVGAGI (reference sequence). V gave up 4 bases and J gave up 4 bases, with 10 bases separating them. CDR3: CASSLWALETQYF. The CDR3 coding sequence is TGTGCCAGCAGTTTATGGGCCCTAGAGACCCAGTACTTC.

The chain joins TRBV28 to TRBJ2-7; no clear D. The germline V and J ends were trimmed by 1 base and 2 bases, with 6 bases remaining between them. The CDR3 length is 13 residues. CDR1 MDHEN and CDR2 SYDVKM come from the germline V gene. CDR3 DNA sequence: TGTGCCAGCAGTTTATTGAGTGCCTACGAGCAGTACTTC. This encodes CASSLLSAYEQYF. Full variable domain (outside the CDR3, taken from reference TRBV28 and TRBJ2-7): DVKVTQSSRYLVKRTGEKVFLECVQDMDHENMFWYRQDPGLGLRLIYFSYDVKMKEKGDIPEGYSVSREKKERFSLILESASTNQTSMYLCASSLLSAYEQYFGPGTRLTVT.

This chain's CDR3 is CASSIVSGLSNQPQHF. CDR3 nucleotides: TGTGCCAGTAGTATAGTGTCAGGCCTTAGCAATCAGCCCCAGCATTTT. This sequence joins TRBV19 and TRBJ1-5; D uncertain. This CDR3 has 16 residues. Germline values: CDR1 LNHDA, CDR2 SQIVND (reference sequence). Trimming took 1 base from V and 0 from J, leaving 10 bases between them.

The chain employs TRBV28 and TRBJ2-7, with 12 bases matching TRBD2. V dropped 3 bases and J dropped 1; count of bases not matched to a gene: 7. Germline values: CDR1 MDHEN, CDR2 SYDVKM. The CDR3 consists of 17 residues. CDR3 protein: CASSLGLGLAGSYEQYF. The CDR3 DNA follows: TGTGCCAGCAGTTTGGGCTTGGGACTAGCGGGTTCCTACGAGCAGTACTTC.

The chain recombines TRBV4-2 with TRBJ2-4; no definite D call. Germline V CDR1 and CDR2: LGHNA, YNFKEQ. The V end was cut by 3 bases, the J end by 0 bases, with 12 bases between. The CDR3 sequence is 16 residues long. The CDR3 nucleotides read TGTGCCAGCAGCCAGACCGGCGGCTTAGCCAAAAACATTCAGTACTTC. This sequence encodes CASSQTGGLAKNIQYF.

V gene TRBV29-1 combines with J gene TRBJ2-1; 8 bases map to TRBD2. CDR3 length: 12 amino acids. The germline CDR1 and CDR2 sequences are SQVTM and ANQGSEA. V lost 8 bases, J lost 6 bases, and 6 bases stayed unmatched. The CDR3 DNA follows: TGCAGCACTCGGACTAGCATCAATGAGCAGTTCTTC. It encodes CSTRTSINEQFF.

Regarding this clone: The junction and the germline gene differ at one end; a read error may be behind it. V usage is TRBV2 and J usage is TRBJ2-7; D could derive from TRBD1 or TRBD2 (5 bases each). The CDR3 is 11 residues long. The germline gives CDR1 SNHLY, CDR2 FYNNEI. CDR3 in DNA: TGTGCCAGCAGTGAAGAAGGGACGGAACTCTTC. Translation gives CASSEEGTELF.

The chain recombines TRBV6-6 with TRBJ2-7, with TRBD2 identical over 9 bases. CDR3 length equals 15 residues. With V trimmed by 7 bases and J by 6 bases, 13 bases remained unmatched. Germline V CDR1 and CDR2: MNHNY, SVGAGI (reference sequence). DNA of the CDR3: TGTGCCAGCACCGGGCGGGAGGGCCAGGGGCGCGAGCAGTACTTC. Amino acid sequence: CASTGREGQGREQYF.

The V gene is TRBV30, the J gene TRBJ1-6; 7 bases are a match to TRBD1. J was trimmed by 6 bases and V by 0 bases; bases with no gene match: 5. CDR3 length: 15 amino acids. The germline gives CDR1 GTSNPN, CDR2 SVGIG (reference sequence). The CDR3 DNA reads TGTGCCTGGAGTGTAATTTACAGGGGTAATTCACCCCTCCACTTT. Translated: CAWSVIYRGNSPLHF.

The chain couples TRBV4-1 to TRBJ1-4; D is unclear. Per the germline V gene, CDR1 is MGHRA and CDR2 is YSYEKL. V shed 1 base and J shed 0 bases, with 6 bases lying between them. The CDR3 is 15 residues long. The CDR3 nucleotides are TGCGCCAGCAGCCAAGGCCTTACAACTAATGAAAAACTGTTTTTT. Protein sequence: CASSQGLTTNEKLFF.

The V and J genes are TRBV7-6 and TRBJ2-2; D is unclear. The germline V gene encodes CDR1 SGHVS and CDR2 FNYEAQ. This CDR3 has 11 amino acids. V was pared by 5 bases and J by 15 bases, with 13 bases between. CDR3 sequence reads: CASSTGPQVFF. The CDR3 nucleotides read TGTGCCAGCAGCACCGGTCCGCAGGTGTTTTTT.